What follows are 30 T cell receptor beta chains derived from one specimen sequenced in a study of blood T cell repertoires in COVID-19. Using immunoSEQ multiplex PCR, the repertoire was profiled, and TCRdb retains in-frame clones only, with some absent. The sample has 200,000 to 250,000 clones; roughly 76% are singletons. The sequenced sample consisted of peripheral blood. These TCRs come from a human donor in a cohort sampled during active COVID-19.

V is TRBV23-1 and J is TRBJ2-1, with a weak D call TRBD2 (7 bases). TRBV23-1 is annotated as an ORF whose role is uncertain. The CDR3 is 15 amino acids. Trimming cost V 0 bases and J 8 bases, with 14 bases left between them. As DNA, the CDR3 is TGCGCCAGCAGTCAATCGTCGGGGGGCGCGTATGAGCAGTTCTTC. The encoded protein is CASSQSSGGAYEQFF.

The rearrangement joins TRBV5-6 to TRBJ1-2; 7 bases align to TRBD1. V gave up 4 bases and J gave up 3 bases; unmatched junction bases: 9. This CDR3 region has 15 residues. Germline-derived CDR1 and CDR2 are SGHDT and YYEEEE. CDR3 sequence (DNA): TGTGCCAGCAGCCCATTCGACAGGGTGGACTATGGCTACACCTTC. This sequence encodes CASSPFDRVDYGYTF.

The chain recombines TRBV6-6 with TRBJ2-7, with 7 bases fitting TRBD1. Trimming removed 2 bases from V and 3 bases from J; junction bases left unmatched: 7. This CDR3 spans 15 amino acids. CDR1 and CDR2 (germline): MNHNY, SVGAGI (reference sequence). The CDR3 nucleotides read TGTGCCAGCAGTTACCTGCCCGGGACAGACTACGAGCAGTACTTC. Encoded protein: CASSYLPGTDYEQYF.

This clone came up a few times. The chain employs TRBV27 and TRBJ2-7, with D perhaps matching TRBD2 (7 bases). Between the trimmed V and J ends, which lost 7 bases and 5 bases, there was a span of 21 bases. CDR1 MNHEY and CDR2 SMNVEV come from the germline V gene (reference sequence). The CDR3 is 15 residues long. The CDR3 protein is CASIKSGGGQNEQYF. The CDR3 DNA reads TGTGCCAGCATCAAATCTGGGGGGGGGCAGAACGAGCAGTACTTC.

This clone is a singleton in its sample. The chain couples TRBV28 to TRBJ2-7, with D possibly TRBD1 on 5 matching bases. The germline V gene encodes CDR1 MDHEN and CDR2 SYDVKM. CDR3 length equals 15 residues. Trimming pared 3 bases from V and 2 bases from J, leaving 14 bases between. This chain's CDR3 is CASSFPHGQAYEQYF. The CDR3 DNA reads TGTGCCAGCAGTTTCCCCCACGGACAAGCCTACGAGCAGTACTTC.

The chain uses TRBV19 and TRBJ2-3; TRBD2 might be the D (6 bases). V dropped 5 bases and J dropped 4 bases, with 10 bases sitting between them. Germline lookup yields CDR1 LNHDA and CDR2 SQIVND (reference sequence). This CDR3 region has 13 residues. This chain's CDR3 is CASSLGGSDTQYF. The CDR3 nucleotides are TGTGCCAGTAGTTTAGGAGGGTCAGATACGCAGTATTTT.

CDR3 nucleotide sequence: TGTGCCAGCAGTTTAGGGGGGACAGGGAGAGGCTACACCTTC. Protein: CASSLGGTGRGYTF. The chain has TRBV27 and TRBJ1-2; 9 bases map to TRBD1. Germline CDR1 MNHEY, CDR2 SMNVEV (reference sequence). Trimming took 2 bases from V and 8 from J; bases not matched to a gene: 6. The CDR3 consists of 14 residues.

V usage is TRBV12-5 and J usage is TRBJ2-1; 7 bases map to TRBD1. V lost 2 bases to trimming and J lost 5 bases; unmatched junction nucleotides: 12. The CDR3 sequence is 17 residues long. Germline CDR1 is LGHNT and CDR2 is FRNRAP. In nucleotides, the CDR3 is TGTGCTAGTGGTTTGTCAGGGGGACAAGGTCTCGACAATGAGCAGTTCTTC. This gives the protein CASGLSGGQGLDNEQFF.

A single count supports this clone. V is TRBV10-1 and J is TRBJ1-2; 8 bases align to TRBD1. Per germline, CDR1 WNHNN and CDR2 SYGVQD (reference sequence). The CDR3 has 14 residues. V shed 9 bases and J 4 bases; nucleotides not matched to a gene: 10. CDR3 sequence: CASSPGTGFYGYTF. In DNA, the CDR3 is TGCGCCAGTAGTCCCGGGACAGGATTCTATGGCTACACCTTC.

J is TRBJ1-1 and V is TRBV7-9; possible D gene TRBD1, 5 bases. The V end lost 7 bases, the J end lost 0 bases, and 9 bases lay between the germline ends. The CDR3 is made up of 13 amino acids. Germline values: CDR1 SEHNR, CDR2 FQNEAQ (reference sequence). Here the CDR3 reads CASTLTVNTEAFF. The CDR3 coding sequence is TGTGCCAGCACCCTGACAGTGAACACTGAAGCTTTCTTT.

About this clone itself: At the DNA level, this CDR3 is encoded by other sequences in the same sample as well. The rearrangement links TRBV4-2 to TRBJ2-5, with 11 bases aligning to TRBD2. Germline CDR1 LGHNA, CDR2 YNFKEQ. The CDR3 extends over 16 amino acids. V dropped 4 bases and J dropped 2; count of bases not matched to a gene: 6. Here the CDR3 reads CASSRGTSGFQETQYF. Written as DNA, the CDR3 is TGTGCCAGCAGCCGCGGGACTAGCGGATTTCAAGAGACCCAGTACTTC.

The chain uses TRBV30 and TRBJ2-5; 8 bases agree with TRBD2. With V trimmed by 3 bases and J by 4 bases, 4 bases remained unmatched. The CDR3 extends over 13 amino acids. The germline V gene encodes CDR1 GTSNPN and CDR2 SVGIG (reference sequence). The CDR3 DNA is TGTGCCTGGAGGGGGACTAGTCGAGAGACCCAGTACTTC. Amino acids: CAWRGTSRETQYF.

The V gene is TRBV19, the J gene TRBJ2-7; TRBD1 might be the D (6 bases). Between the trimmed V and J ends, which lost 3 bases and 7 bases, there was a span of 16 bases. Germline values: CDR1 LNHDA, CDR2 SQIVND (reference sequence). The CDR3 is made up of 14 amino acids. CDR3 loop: CASSMTGLRGEQYF. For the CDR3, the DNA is TGTGCCAGTAGTATGACAGGCCTCCGTGGGGAGCAGTACTTC.

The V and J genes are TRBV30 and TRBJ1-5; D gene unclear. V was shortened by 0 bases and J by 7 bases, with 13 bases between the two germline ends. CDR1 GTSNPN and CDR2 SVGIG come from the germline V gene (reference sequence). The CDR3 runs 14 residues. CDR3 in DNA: TGTGCCTGGAGTGTAGGCGGGCGTGGACAGCCCCAGCATTTT. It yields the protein CAWSVGGRGQPQHF.

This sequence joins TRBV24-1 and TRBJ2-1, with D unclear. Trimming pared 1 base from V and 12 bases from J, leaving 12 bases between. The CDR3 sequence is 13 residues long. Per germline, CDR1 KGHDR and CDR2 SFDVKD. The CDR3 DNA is TGTGCCACCAGTGATTTACCAGTTGCAGGGCAGTTCTTC. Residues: CATSDLPVAGQFF.

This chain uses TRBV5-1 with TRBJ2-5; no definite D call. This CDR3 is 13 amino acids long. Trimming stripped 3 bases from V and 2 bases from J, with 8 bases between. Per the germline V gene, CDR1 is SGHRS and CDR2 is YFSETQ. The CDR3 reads CASSSRGQETQYF. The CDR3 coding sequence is TGCGCCAGCAGCTCACGAGGACAAGAGACCCAGTACTTC. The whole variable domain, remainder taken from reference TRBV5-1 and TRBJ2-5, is KAGVTQTPRYLIKTRGQQVTLSCSPISGHRSVSWYQQTPGQGLQFLFEYFSETQRNKGNFPGRFSGRQFSNSRSEMNVSTLELGDSALYLCASSSRGQETQYFGPGTRLLVL.

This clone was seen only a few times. The CDR3 reads CASSVGLAGPGSVYEQYF. Written as DNA, the CDR3 is TGTGCCAGCAGCGTGGGGCTAGCGGGACCGGGTAGTGTCTACGAGCAGTACTTC. This sequence joins TRBV9 and TRBJ2-7; 9 nucleotides agree with TRBD2. From germline, CDR1 is SGDLS and CDR2 YYNGEE. The CDR3 runs to 18 residues. The ends lost 2 bases at V and 3 bases at J; junction bases unmatched: 15.

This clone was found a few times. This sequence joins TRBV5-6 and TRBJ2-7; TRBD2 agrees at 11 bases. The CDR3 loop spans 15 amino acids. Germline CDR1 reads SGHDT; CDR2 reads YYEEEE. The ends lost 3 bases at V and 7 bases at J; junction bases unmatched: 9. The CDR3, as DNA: TGTGCCAGCAGCTCCCGACTAGCGGGATCGTTTGAGCAGTACTTC. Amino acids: CASSSRLAGSFEQYF.

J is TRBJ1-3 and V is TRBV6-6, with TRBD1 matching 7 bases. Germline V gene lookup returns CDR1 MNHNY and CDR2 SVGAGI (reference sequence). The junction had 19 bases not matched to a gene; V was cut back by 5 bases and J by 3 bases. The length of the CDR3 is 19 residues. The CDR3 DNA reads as TGTGCCAGCAGTCCAAAACCCATCCCGACAGGGCAAGGTGGAAACACCATATATTTT. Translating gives CASSPKPIPTGQGGNTIYF.

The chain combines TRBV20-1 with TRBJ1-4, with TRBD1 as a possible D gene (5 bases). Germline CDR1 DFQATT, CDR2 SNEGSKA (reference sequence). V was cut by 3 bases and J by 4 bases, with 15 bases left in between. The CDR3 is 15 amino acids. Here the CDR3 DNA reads TGCAGTGCTAGTTGGCGGCGGGGCGTTAATGAAAAACTGTTTTTT. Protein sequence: CSASWRRGVNEKLFF.

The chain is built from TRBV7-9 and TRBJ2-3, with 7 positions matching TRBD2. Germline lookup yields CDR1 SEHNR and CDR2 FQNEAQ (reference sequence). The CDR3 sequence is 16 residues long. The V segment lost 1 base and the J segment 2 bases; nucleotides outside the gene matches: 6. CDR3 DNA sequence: TGTGCCAGCAGCTTAGATTCGGGGAGGGACACAGATACGCAGTATTTT. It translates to CASSLDSGRDTDTQYF.

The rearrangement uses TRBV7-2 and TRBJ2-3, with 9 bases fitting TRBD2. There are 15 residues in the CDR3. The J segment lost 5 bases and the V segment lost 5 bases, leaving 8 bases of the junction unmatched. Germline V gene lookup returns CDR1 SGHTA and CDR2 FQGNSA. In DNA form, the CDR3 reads TGTGCCAGCAGCGGGGGCGGGAGGGCCAGAGATACGCAGTATTTT. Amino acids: CASSGGGRARDTQYF.

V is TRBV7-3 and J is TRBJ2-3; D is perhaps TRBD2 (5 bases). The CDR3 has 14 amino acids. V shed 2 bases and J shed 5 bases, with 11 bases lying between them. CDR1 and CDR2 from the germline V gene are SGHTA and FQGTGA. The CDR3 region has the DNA TGTGCCAGCAGCTTAGCGGAGGTGGGAGATACGCAGTATTTT. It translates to CASSLAEVGDTQYF.

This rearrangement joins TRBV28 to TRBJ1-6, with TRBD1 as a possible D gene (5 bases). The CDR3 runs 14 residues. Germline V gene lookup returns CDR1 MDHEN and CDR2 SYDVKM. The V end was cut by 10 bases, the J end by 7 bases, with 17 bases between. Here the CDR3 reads CAMVGVLLNSPLHF. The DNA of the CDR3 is TGTGCCATGGTAGGGGTCCTCTTAAATTCACCCCTCCACTTT.

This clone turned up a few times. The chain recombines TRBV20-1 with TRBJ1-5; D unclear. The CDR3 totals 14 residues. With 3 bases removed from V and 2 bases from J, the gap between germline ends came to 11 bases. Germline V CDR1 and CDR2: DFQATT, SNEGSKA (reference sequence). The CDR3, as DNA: TGCAGTGCTAGTATGGAGTTGGGCAATCAGCCCCAGCATTTT. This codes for CSASMELGNQPQHF.

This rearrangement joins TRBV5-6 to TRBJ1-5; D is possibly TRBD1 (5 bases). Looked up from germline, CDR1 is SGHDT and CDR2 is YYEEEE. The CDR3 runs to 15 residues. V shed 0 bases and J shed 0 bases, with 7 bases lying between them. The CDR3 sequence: CASSLGGDSNQPQHF. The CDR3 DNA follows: TGTGCCAGCAGCTTGGGGGGGGATAGCAATCAGCCCCAGCATTTT.

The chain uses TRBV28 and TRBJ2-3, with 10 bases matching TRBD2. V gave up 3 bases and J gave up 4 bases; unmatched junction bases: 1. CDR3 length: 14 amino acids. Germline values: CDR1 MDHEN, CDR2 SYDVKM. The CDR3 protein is CASSFSGRADTQYF. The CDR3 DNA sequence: TGTGCCAGCAGTTTCAGCGGGAGGGCAGATACGCAGTATTTT. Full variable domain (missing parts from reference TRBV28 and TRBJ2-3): DVKVTQSSRYLVKRTGEKVFLECVQDMDHENMFWYRQDPGLGLRLIYFSYDVKMKEKGDIPEGYSVSREKKERFSLILESASTNQTSMYLCASSFSGRADTQYFGPGTRLTVL.

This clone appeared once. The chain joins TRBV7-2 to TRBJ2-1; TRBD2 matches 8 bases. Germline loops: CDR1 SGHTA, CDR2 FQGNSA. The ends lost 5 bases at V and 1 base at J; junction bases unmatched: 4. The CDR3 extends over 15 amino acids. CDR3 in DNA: TGTGCCAGCAGCCCCCGGGGGGGGTCCTACAATGAGCAGTTCTTC. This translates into CASSPRGGSYNEQFF.

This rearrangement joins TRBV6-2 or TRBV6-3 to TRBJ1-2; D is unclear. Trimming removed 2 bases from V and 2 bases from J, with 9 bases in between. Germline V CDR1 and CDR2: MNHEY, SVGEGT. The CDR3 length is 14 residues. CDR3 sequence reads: CASSYGQTNYGYTF. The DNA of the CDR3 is TGTGCCAGCAGTTACGGGCAGACGAACTATGGCTACACCTTC.

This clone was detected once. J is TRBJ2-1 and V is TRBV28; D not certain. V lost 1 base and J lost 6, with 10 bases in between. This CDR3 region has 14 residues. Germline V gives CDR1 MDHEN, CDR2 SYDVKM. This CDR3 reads CASSLSGWPNEQFF. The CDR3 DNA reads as TGTGCCAGCAGTTTATCGGGTTGGCCCAATGAGCAGTTCTTC.